The present entry profiles one T cell receptor beta chain with its context. As yet, its antigen is unknown. The sample originates from a study of cytomegalovirus exposure and HLA in healthy donors. Looking at the study overall: Findings of an earlier analysis included roughly 120 million unique TCR beta sequences from 190 million or so T cells. Samples from HLA-typed donors yielded approximately 80 million unique TCRs in an early data release. Study conclusions and caveats: Associated with cytomegalovirus, according to the listing, were 150 to 200 TCR beta chains. Further analysis, carried out later, found HLA-associated TCR beta chains more clonally expanded than equally common other chains.

The V and J ends lost 2 bases and 6 bases respectively, with 18 bases between them. Germline V gives CDR1 SEHNR, CDR2 FQNEAQ (reference sequence). This CDR3 region has 16 residues. The PCR employed 60 Vbeta primers together with 13 Jbeta primers. This table comes from immunoSEQ multiplex PCR, and its TCRdb copy is limited to in-frame clones, with some not included. Altogether 120,000 or so clones are present, 80% being singletons, with the ten largest covering 1%. Sequencing input: PBMCs. The TCR comes from a man in his forties in good health and CMV-seronegative. V is TRBV7-9 and J is TRBJ2-3, with D perhaps matching TRBD2 (6 bases). CDR3 in amino acids: CASSLLSGVAPDTQYF. The CDR3 DNA follows: TGTGCCAGCAGCTTATTATCGGGGGTAGCTCCCGATACGCAGTATTTT.